The rows below give T cell receptor beta chains drawn from one sample of a study of T cells in tumors and immune-related adverse events. Generated by immunoSEQ multiplex PCR, the TCRdb table keeps only in-frame clones and is missing some. The sample gives roughly 24,000 clones, over 80% of which show up once; 1.3% to 1.5% is in the top ten. The source was lymph node tissue, collected from a patient treated with anti-PD-1 therapy. The source of these receptors is a female donor with metastatic renal cell carcinoma. CDR3s include the opening cysteine and the closing phenylalanine or tryptophan. A D gene is named only where the DNA matches it firmly. Not all rows give a size; the values are once, few, many and, for expanded clones, a class.

d_call: TRBD1; clone_size: -; v_call: TRBV15; j_call: TRBJ2-6; cdr3_nt: TGTGCCACCAGCAGACCGGGACAGGGGGGCGCCTCTGGGGCCAACGTCCTGACTTTC; cdr3_aa: CATSRPGQGGASGANVLTF
d_call: -; clone_size: -; v_call: TRBV4-2; j_call: TRBJ2-7; cdr3_nt: TGTGCCAGCAGCCAAGTGCTCAGGGGGGCTTACGAGCAGTACTTC; cdr3_aa: CASSQVLRGAYEQYF
d_call: -; clone_size: once; v_call: TRBV6-5; j_call: TRBJ1-2; cdr3_nt: TGTGCCAGCAGTTATGCACCGAGGTTAGATAACTATGGCTACACCTTC; cdr3_aa: CASSYAPRLDNYGYTF
d_call: -; clone_size: -; v_call: TRBV7-9; j_call: TRBJ2-5; cdr3_nt: TGTGCCAGCAGCTTAGATGGTACCCAAGAGACCCAGTACTTC; cdr3_aa: CASSLDGTQETQYF
d_call: -; clone_size: few; v_call: TRBV11-2; j_call: TRBJ2-1; cdr3_nt: TGTGCCAGCAGCGAGACTAGAGGCAATGAGCAGTTCTTC; cdr3_aa: CASSETRGNEQFF
d_call: -; clone_size: -; v_call: TRBV29-1; j_call: TRBJ2-5; cdr3_nt: TGCAGCGTTGCGAGAGGACAGCAAGAGACCCAGTACTTC; cdr3_aa: CSVARGQQETQYF
d_call: -; clone_size: -; v_call: TRBV6-4; j_call: TRBJ2-1; cdr3_nt: TGTGCCAGCGACCAAACCGACAATGAGCAGTTCTTC; cdr3_aa: CASDQTDNEQFF
d_call: TRBD2; clone_size: -; v_call: TRBV4-3; j_call: TRBJ2-2; cdr3_nt: TGCGCCAGCAGCCCCCGGGTGGCCGGGGGGGCCGACACCGGGGAGCTGTTTTTT; cdr3_aa: CASSPRVAGGADTGELFF
d_call: -; clone_size: -; v_call: TRBV18; j_call: TRBJ1-2; cdr3_nt: TGTGCCAGCTCACCACCAAATCGGGGGTCGTATGGCTACACCTTC; cdr3_aa: CASSPPNRGSYGYTF
d_call: -; clone_size: once; v_call: TRBV28; j_call: TRBJ1-2; cdr3_nt: TGTGCCAGCAGTCGGGTTAACTATGGCTACACCTTC; cdr3_aa: CASSRVNYGYTF
d_call: -; clone_size: -; v_call: TRBV29-1; j_call: TRBJ2-5; cdr3_nt: TGCAGCGTTTCGCTTGGGTGGGGGCAAGAGACCCAGTACTTC; cdr3_aa: CSVSLGWGQETQYF
d_call: -; clone_size: -; v_call: TRBV19; j_call: TRBJ2-1; cdr3_nt: TGTGCCAGTAGGACAGATAATGAGCAGTTCTTC; cdr3_aa: CASRTDNEQFF
d_call: TRBD1; clone_size: once; v_call: TRBV4-2; j_call: TRBJ1-5; cdr3_nt: TGTGCCAGCAGCCCCTGGGACAGCAGCAATCAGCCCCAGCATTTT; cdr3_aa: CASSPWDSSNQPQHF
d_call: TRBD2; clone_size: once; v_call: TRBV29-1; j_call: TRBJ2-3; cdr3_nt: TGCAGCGTCGACGATTCTATGTTAGCGGGGGAGGCAGATACGCAGTATTTT; cdr3_aa: CSVDDSMLAGEADTQYF
d_call: TRBD1; clone_size: -; v_call: TRBV7-2; j_call: TRBJ1-1; cdr3_nt: TGTGCCAGCAGCTTTCAGGGGGCTTGGGGCACTGAAGCTTTCTTT; cdr3_aa: CASSFQGAWGTEAFF
d_call: -; clone_size: -; v_call: TRBV25-1; j_call: TRBJ2-5; cdr3_nt: TGTGCCAGCAGTGAATCGGGCAGGGGGAGGCGGGAGACCCAGTACTTC; cdr3_aa: CASSESGRGRRETQYF
d_call: -; clone_size: -; v_call: TRBV2; j_call: TRBJ2-1; cdr3_nt: TGTGCCAGCAGGGCTCGGTACCTTCGAAATGAGCAGTTCTTC; cdr3_aa: CASRARYLRNEQFF
d_call: TRBD1; clone_size: -; v_call: TRBV7-9; j_call: TRBJ2-7; cdr3_nt: TGTGCCAGCAGCTACGGGACAGGTCTCTACGAGCAGTACTTC; cdr3_aa: CASSYGTGLYEQYF
d_call: -; clone_size: -; v_call: TRBV7-9; j_call: TRBJ1-3; cdr3_nt: TGTGCCAGCAGCCCCTTCTCGGGGTCTGCACATGGAAACACCATATATTTT; cdr3_aa: CASSPFSGSAHGNTIYF
d_call: -; clone_size: -; v_call: TRBV7-6; j_call: TRBJ2-1; cdr3_nt: TGTGCCAGCAGCCCCTCCCGCTACGAGCAGTTCTTC; cdr3_aa: CASSPSRYEQFF
d_call: TRBD1; clone_size: -; v_call: TRBV7-9; j_call: TRBJ1-2; cdr3_nt: TGTGCCAGCAGCCCCTGGACAGGGGACAACTATGGCTACACCTTC; cdr3_aa: CASSPWTGDNYGYTF
d_call: -; clone_size: -; v_call: TRBV5-1; j_call: TRBJ1-1; cdr3_nt: TGCGCCAGCAGCTTAGGGACACTGAACACTGAAGCTTTCTTT; cdr3_aa: CASSLGTLNTEAFF
d_call: -; clone_size: -; v_call: TRBV29-1; j_call: TRBJ2-7; cdr3_nt: TGCAGCGTTGTGAAGCTAAGAGAGCGAAACTACGAGCAGTACTTC; cdr3_aa: CSVVKLRERNYEQYF
d_call: -; clone_size: -; v_call: TRBV5-6; j_call: TRBJ1-5; cdr3_nt: TGTGCCAGCAGCTCGGATGCCACCGAGCCCCAGCATTTT; cdr3_aa: CASSSDATEPQHF
d_call: -; clone_size: -; v_call: TRBV7-2; j_call: TRBJ1-3; cdr3_nt: TGTGCCAGCAGCTTATGGCAGGCAAACACCATATATTTT; cdr3_aa: CASSLWQANTIYF
d_call: TRBD2; clone_size: once; v_call: TRBV27; j_call: TRBJ2-3; cdr3_nt: TGTGCCAGCAGTTGGGGAGCGGGAGGGAAAGATACGCAGTATTTT; cdr3_aa: CASSWGAGGKDTQYF
d_call: -; clone_size: few; v_call: TRBV27; j_call: TRBJ1-2; cdr3_nt: TGTGCCAGCAGTTTTGGTCAGGAGAGAGGCTACACCTTC; cdr3_aa: CASSFGQERGYTF
d_call: TRBD2; clone_size: -; v_call: TRBV30; j_call: TRBJ2-4; cdr3_nt: TGTGCCTGGAGGAGAGCGGGAGGGGACATTCAGTACTTC; cdr3_aa: CAWRRAGGDIQYF
d_call: TRBD2; clone_size: -; v_call: TRBV6-5; j_call: TRBJ2-7; cdr3_nt: TGTGCCAGCAGTTACTCCCGACTAGCGGAGGAGCAGTACTTC; cdr3_aa: CASSYSRLAEEQYF
d_call: TRBD2; clone_size: once; v_call: TRBV5-1; j_call: TRBJ2-7; cdr3_nt: TGCGCCAGCAGCTTGGTGGGCCCGGGACTAGCGGGGCACGAGCAGTACTTC; cdr3_aa: CASSLVGPGLAGHEQYF
d_call: TRBD1; clone_size: -; v_call: TRBV19; j_call: TRBJ1-3; cdr3_nt: TGTGCCAGTAGTATCCGGACAGGCCCGGGCTCTGGAAACACCATATATTTT; cdr3_aa: CASSIRTGPGSGNTIYF
d_call: -; clone_size: -; v_call: TRBV15; j_call: TRBJ2-1; cdr3_nt: TGTGCCACCAGCGCCCGGGTCCTATGGAGGGATGAGCAGTTCTTC; cdr3_aa: CATSARVLWRDEQFF
d_call: -; clone_size: -; v_call: TRBV7-6; j_call: TRBJ1-1; cdr3_nt: TGTGCCAGCAGCTTAGCGGCCGGGGGGCCGAACACTGAAGCTTTCTTT; cdr3_aa: CASSLAAGGPNTEAFF
d_call: -; clone_size: -; v_call: TRBV5-4; j_call: TRBJ2-1; cdr3_nt: TGTGCCAGCAGCTTGGACTCGGCTAACAATGAGCAGTTCTTC; cdr3_aa: CASSLDSANNEQFF
d_call: -; clone_size: -; v_call: TRBV9; j_call: TRBJ1-1; cdr3_nt: TGTGCCAGCAGCGTAGAAGGAAACACTGAAGCTTTCTTT; cdr3_aa: CASSVEGNTEAFF
d_call: -; clone_size: -; v_call: TRBV5-1; j_call: TRBJ2-5; cdr3_nt: TGCGCCAGCAGCCGCGGGACGGTCCAAGAGACCCAGTACTTC; cdr3_aa: CASSRGTVQETQYF
d_call: -; clone_size: -; v_call: TRBV12-5; j_call: TRBJ2-7; cdr3_nt: TGTGCTAGTAGTCCGACAGTCTCCTACGAGCAGTACTTC; cdr3_aa: CASSPTVSYEQYF
d_call: -; clone_size: once; v_call: TRBV19; j_call: TRBJ2-7; cdr3_nt: TGTGCCAGTAGTATTGTTGGGACTGCCGAGCAGTACTTC; cdr3_aa: CASSIVGTAEQYF
d_call: -; clone_size: -; v_call: TRBV4-2; j_call: TRBJ2-3; cdr3_nt: TGTGCCAGCAGCCCCCGTGGGAGAGATACGCAGTATTTT; cdr3_aa: CASSPRGRDTQYF
d_call: TRBD1; clone_size: few; v_call: TRBV18; j_call: TRBJ1-1; cdr3_nt: TGTGCCAGCTCGTCCCGGGACAGCCTCATGAACACTGAAGCTTTCTTT; cdr3_aa: CASSSRDSLMNTEAFF
d_call: -; clone_size: -; v_call: TRBV10-3; j_call: TRBJ1-3; cdr3_nt: TGTGCCATCGCAAGCTCTGGAAACACCATATATTTT; cdr3_aa: CAIASSGNTIYF
d_call: TRBD1; clone_size: -; v_call: TRBV19; j_call: TRBJ1-2; cdr3_nt: TGTGCCAGTAGTGGGCCGGGACAGGGGGACTATGGCTACACCTTC; cdr3_aa: CASSGPGQGDYGYTF
d_call: TRBD1; clone_size: -; v_call: TRBV6-1; j_call: TRBJ2-1; cdr3_nt: TGTGCCAGCAGTGGTTCACAGGGGTCCACCTACAATGAGCAGTTCTTC; cdr3_aa: CASSGSQGSTYNEQFF
d_call: -; clone_size: -; v_call: TRBV4-3; j_call: TRBJ2-5; cdr3_nt: TGCGCCAGCAGCCAAAACCACGGGGGAGAGACCCAGTACTTC; cdr3_aa: CASSQNHGGETQYF
d_call: -; clone_size: -; v_call: TRBV5-1; j_call: TRBJ1-1; cdr3_nt: TGCGCCAGCAGCTTGATGACAGTTAACACTGAAGCTTTCTTT; cdr3_aa: CASSLMTVNTEAFF